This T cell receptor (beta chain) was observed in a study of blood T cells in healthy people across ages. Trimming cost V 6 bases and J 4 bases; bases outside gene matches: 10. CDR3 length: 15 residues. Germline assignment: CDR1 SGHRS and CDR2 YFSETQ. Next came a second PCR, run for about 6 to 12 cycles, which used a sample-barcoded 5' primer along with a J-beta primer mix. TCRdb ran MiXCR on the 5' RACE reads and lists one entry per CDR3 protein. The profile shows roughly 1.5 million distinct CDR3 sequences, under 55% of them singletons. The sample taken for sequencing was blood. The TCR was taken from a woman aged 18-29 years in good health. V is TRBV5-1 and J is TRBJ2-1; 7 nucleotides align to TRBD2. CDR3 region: CASTKASGTYNEQFF. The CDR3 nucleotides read TGCGCCAGCACGAAGGCTAGCGGAACATACAATGAGCAGTTCTTC.